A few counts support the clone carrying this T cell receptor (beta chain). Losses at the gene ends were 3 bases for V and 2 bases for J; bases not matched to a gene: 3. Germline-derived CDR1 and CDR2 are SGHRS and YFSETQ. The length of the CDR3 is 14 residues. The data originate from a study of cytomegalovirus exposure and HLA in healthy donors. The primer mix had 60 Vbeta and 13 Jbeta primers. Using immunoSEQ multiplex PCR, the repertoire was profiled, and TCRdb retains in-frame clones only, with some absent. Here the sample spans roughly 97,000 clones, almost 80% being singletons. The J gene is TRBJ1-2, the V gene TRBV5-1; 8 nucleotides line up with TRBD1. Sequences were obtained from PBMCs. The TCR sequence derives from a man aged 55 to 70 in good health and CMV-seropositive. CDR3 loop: CASSSQGGNYGYTF. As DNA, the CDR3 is TGCGCCAGCAGCTCACAGGGGGGAAACTATGGCTACACCTTC.